Listed below are T cell receptor beta chains from one sample, sequenced in a study of cytomegalovirus exposure and HLA in healthy donors. The data were produced by immunoSEQ multiplex PCR, yet TCRdb's version contains in-frame clones alone and is incomplete. The sample lists about 200,000 clones; 81% were seen once. Sequencing used PBMCs. The receptors were gathered from a man aged 35-49 years in good health and CMV-seropositive. CDR3s include the opening cysteine and the closing phenylalanine or tryptophan. The D gene is left open where the match is weak. Clone size appears in some rows only: once, few, many, or a class for an expanded clone.

>-|TRBD2|TRBV6-4|TRBJ2-3
CASSDFLAGGTDTQYF
TGTGCCAGCAGTGACTTTCTAGCGGGAGGGACAGATACGCAGTATTTT
>-|TRBD1|TRBV10-3|TRBJ2-7
CAISAGQGSSYEQYF
TGTGCCATCAGTGCCGGACAGGGGAGCTCCTACGAGCAGTACTTC
>-|-|TRBV5-6|TRBJ2-7
CASSLWTAPYEQHF
TGTGCCAGCAGCCTCTGGACAGCTCCCTACGAGCAGCACTTC
>-|TRBD2|TRBV7-2|TRBJ2-3
CASSNGLAGATDTQYF
TGTGCCAGCAGCAATGGACTAGCGGGAGCGACAGATACGCAGTATTTT
>once|-|TRBV25-1|TRBJ2-2
CASSEPHSNTGELFF
TGTGCCAGCAGTGAGCCCCATAGTAACACCGGGGAGCTGTTTTTT
>once|TRBD1|TRBV5-1|TRBJ1-6
CASSVGQNNSPLHF
TGCGCCAGCAGCGTGGGACAGAATAATTCACCCCTCCACTTT
>-|-|TRBV6-1|TRBJ1-1
CASSEAAGAWAEAFF
TGTGCCAGCAGTGAAGCGGCAGGCGCATGGGCTGAAGCTTTCTTT
>-|-|TRBV7-9|TRBJ1-4
CASSWGQATNEKLFF
TGTGCCAGCAGCTGGGGACAAGCAACTAATGAAAAACTGTTTTTT
>-|-|TRBV18|TRBJ2-2
CASSANSAPGELFF
TGTGCCAGCTCAGCAAACTCCGCTCCCGGGGAGCTGTTTTTT
>-|TRBD1|TRBV29-1|TRBJ1-6
CSARTGRSNSPLHF
TGCAGCGCTCGGACAGGACGGTCCAATTCACCCCTCCACTTT
>-|-|TRBV10-3|TRBJ1-1
CAITNYTEAFF
TGTGCCATCACCAACTACACTGAAGCTTTCTTT
>-|TRBD2|TRBV28|TRBJ2-7
CASRIAGSSYEQYF
TGTGCCAGCAGGATAGCGGGATCTTCCTACGAGCAGTACTTC
>-|-|TRBV7-2|TRBJ2-3
CASSLSSQDTQYF
TGTGCCAGCAGCTTATCTAGTCAAGATACGCAGTATTTT
>-|-|TRBV5-1|TRBJ2-2
CASSFVGGVSNTGELFF
TGCGCCAGCAGCTTTGTCGGAGGGGTTTCGAACACCGGGGAGCTGTTTTTT
>-|-|TRBV28|TRBJ1-2
CASSFSGADYGYTF
TGTGCCAGCAGTTTTTCTGGGGCTGACTATGGCTACACCTTC
>-|TRBD2|TRBV10-3|TRBJ2-7
CAISGASGAYEQYF
TGTGCCATCAGTGGGGCTAGCGGTGCCTACGAGCAGTACTTC
>-|-|TRBV6-5|TRBJ1-2
CASSYSRGGWGYGYTF
TGTGCCAGCAGTTACTCGCGCGGGGGCTGGGGCTATGGCTACACCTTC
>-|-|TRBV7-2|TRBJ1-3
CASSLRQKDSGNTIYF
TGTGCCAGCAGCTTGAGGCAGAAGGACTCTGGAAACACCATATATTTT
>-|TRBD2|TRBV7-2|TRBJ2-1
CASSLLAGSSYNEQFF
TGTGCCAGCAGCTTATTAGCGGGGAGCTCCTACAATGAGCAGTTCTTC
>-|TRBD2|TRBV7-9|TRBJ2-3
CASSLAASGGAGDTQYF
TGTGCCAGCAGCTTAGCGGCTAGCGGGGGGGCCGGAGATACGCAGTATTTT
>-|TRBD2|TRBV5-1|TRBJ2-7
CASSPAGGPSYEQYF
TGCGCCAGCAGCCCCGCGGGAGGGCCCTCCTACGAGCAGTACTTC
>-|-|TRBV7-9|TRBJ1-1
CASSLVRVRMNTEAFF
TGTGCCAGCAGCTTAGTTCGGGTACGGATGAACACTGAAGCTTTCTTT
>-|TRBD1|TRBV15|TRBJ2-6
CATSRDLAPGGFLATGANVLTF
TGTGCCACCAGCAGAGATTTGGCGCCAGGGGGTTTCTTGGCGACTGGGGCCAACGTCCTGACTTTC
>-|-|TRBV28|TRBJ1-2
CASSFPTGANYGYTF
TGTGCCAGCAGTTTCCCAACAGGAGCTAACTATGGCTACACCTTC
>-|TRBD1|TRBV6-5|TRBJ1-2
CASSPTGVSYGYTF
TGTGCCAGCAGTCCTACAGGGGTCTCCTATGGCTACACCTTC
>-|TRBD1|TRBV29-1|TRBJ2-1
CSVEGWDRGNNEQFF
TGCAGCGTTGAGGGGTGGGACAGGGGCAACAATGAGCAGTTCTTC
>-|-|TRBV27|TRBJ1-4
CASSWGGAAEKLFF
TGTGCCAGCAGCTGGGGGGGGGCTGCTGAAAAACTGTTTTTT